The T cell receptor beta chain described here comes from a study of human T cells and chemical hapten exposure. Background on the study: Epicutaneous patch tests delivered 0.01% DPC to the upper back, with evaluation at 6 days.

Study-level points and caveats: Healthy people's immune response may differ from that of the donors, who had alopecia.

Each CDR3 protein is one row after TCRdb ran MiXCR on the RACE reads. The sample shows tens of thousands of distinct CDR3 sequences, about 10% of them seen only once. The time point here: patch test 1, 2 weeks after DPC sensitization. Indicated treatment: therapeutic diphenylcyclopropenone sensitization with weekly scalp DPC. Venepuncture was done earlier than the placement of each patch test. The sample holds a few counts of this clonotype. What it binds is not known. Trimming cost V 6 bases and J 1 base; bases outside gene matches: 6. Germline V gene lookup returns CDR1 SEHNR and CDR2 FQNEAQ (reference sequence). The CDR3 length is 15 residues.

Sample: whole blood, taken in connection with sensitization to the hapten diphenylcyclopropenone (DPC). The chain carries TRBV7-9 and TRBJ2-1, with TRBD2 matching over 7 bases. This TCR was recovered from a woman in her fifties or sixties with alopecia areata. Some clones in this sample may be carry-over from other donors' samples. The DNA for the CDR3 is TGTGCCAGCAGATCGAGCGGGGTTTCCTACAATGAGCAGTTCTTC. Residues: CASRSSGVSYNEQFF.